Listed below are T cell receptor beta chains from one sample, sequenced in a study of T cells in Graves' hyperthyroidism and ophthalmopathy. MiXCR was run by TCRdb on the multiplex PCR reads, yielding one entry per CDR3 protein. The table records about 840,000 distinct CDR3 sequences, 35% to 40% of them present only once. Sequencing used blood. The receptor set was obtained from a man younger than 35 with Graves' hyperthyroidism. CDR3s include the opening cysteine and the closing phenylalanine or tryptophan. The D gene is left open where the match is weak. Not all rows give a size; the values are once, few, many and, for expanded clones, a class.

V	size	J	D	DNA	CDR3
TRBV19	many	TRBJ2-6	.	TGTGCCAGTAGTATAGTGAGGGGCGCGGACTCTGGGGCCAACGTCCTGACTTTC	CASSIVRGADSGANVLTF
TRBV25-1	.	TRBJ1-1	TRBD1	TGTGCCAGCAGCGCCTTCAGGGGGAGAACTGAAGCTTTCTTT	CASSAFRGRTEAFF
TRBV2	.	TRBJ2-7	TRBD1	TGTGCCAGCAGTGCCGGGGACAGCCGAAACTCCTACGAGCAGTACTTC	CASSAGDSRNSYEQYF
TRBV20-1	.	TRBJ1-3	TRBD1	TGCAGTGCTTGGGACAGCCGGACTGGAAACACCATATATTTT	CSAWDSRTGNTIYF
TRBV7-9	.	TRBJ2-6	.	TGTGCCAGCAGCTGGGGCCCGGGAGACTCTGGGGCCAACGTCCTGACTTTC	CASSWGPGDSGANVLTF
TRBV24-1	many	TRBJ2-7	.	TGTGCCACCAGTGCGGGACACAGCTACGAGCAGTACTTC	CATSAGHSYEQYF
TRBV7-9	few	TRBJ2-7	.	TGTGCCAGCAGCTTATGGTCTGGCGGTAGCTCCTACGAGCAGTACTTC	CASSLWSGGSSYEQYF
TRBV7-3	.	TRBJ1-1	TRBD1	TGTGCCAGCAGCTTCGCCGGGACAGGGTTGTACACTGAAGCTTTCTTT	CASSFAGTGLYTEAFF
TRBV10-2	many	TRBJ2-7	TRBD2	TGCGCCAGCAGTGAGGGACTAGCGGGAGCCGAGCAGTACTTC	CASSEGLAGAEQYF
TRBV14	few	TRBJ2-5	TRBD2	TGTGCCAGCAGCCAAGATCTGCGCGGGAGGCGCAGACGAGAGACCCAGTACTTC	CASSQDLRGRRRRETQYF
TRBV10-3	many	TRBJ1-1	.	TGTGCCATCAGCCGCAGGGATCCGAACACTGAAGCTTTCTTT	CAISRRDPNTEAFF
TRBV25-1	.	TRBJ2-7	TRBD2	TGTGCCAGCAGCCCATCTAGCGGGGGGGCGAGCTCCTACGAGCAGTACTTC	CASSPSSGGASSYEQYF
TRBV10-3	.	TRBJ2-7	TRBD1	TGTGCCACCGGGACAGGCATCTCCTACGAGCAGTACTTC	CATGTGISYEQYF
TRBV2	many	TRBJ2-7	TRBD1	TGTGCCACCAGGACAGGGATCCACGAGCAGTACTTC	CATRTGIHEQYF
TRBV6-1	.	TRBJ2-2	TRBD1	TGTGCCAGCGGGCCGACAGGGCAGACCGGGGAGCTGTTTTTT	CASGPTGQTGELFF
TRBV29-1	many	TRBJ1-5	.	TGCAGCGTGTCCGACTTGGGCCAGCCCCAGCATTTT	CSVSDLGQPQHF